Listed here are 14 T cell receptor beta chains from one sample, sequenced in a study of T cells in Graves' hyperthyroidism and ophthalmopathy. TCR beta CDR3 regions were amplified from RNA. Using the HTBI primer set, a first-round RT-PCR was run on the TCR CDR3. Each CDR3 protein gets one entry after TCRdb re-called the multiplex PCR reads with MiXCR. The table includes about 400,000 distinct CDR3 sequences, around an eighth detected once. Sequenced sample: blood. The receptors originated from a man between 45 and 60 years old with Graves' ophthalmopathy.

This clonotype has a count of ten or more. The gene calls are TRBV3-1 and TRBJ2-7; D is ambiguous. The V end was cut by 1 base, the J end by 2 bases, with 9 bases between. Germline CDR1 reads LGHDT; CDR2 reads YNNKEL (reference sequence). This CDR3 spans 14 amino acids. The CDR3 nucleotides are TGTGCCAGCAGCCAAGCTCCACTGCCCTACGAGCAGTACTTC. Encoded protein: CASSQAPLPYEQYF.

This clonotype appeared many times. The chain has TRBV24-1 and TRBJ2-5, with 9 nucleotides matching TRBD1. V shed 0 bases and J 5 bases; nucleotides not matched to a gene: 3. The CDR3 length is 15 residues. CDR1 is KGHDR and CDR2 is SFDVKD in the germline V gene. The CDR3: CATSDLTGGLETQYF. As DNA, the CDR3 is TGTGCCACCAGTGATTTGACAGGGGGCTTGGAGACCCAGTACTTC.

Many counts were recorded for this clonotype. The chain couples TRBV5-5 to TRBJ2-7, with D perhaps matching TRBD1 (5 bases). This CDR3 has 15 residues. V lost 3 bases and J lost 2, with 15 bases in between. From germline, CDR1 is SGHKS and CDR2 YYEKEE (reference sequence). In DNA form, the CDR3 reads TGTGCCAGCAGCTCATTAACAGGCTTCACCTACGAGCAGTACTTC. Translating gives CASSSLTGFTYEQYF.

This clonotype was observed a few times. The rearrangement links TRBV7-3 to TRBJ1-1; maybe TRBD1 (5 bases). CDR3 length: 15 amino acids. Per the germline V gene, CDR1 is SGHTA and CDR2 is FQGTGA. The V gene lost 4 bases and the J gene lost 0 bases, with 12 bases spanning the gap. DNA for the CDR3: TGTGCCAGCAGCTCGGGACCGCAGATGAACACTGAAGCTTTCTTT. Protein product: CASSSGPQMNTEAFF. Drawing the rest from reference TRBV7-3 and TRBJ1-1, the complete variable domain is GAGVSQTPSNKVTEKGKYVELRCDPISGHTALYWYRQSLGQGPEFLIYFQGTGAADDSGLPNDRFFAVRPEGSVSTLKIQRTERGDSAVYLCASSSGPQMNTEAFFGQGTRLTVV.

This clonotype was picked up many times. This chain's CDR3 is CASMDGGPGSLWSYNEQFF. The CDR3, as DNA: TGTGCCAGCATGGACGGGGGCCCGGGCTCTTTATGGTCCTACAATGAGCAGTTCTTC. The chain has TRBV28 and TRBJ2-1; D tentatively reads TRBD1 or TRBD2 (6 bases each). This CDR3 has 19 residues. Germline CDR1 reads MDHEN; CDR2 reads SYDVKM. Trimming removed 7 bases at V and 1 base at J, with 26 bases between.

CDR3 bases: TGTGCCAGCAGCACAAAAAACCCGTCCCGGGGAGGAACCGGGGAGCTGTTTTTT. Protein product: CASSTKNPSRGGTGELFF. The rearrangement links TRBV13 to TRBJ2-2; possible D gene TRBD2, 6 bases. Germline lookup yields CDR1 PRHDT and CDR2 FYEKMQ (reference sequence). This CDR3 contains 18 residues. Trimming took off 5 bases at V and 5 bases at J, with 24 bases between the two ends.

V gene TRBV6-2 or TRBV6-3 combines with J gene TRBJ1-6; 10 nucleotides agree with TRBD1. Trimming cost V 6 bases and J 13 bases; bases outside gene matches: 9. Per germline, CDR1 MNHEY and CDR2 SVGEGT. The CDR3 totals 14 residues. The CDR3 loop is CASRAGDRGLPLHF. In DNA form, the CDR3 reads TGTGCCAGCAGGGCGGGGGACAGGGGTTTGCCCCTCCACTTT.

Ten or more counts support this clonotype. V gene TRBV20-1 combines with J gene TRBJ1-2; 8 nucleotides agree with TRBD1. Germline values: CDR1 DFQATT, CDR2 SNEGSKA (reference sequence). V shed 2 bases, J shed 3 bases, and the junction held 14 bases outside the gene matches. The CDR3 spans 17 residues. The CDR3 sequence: CSARSRWAGGVDYGYTF. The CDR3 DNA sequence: TGCAGTGCTAGAAGCCGTTGGGCAGGGGGCGTTGACTATGGCTACACCTTC.

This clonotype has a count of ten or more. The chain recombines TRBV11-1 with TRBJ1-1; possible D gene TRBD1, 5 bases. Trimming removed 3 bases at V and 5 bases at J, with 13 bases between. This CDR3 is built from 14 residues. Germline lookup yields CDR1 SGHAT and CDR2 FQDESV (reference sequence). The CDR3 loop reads CASSLAGVRTEAFF. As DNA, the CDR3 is TGTGCCAGCAGCTTGGCGGGGGTGAGGACTGAAGCTTTCTTT. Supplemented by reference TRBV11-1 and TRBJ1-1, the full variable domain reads EAEVAQSPRYKITEKSQAVAFWCDPISGHATLYWYRQILGQGPELLVQFQDESVVDDSQLPKDRFSAERLKGVDSTLKIQPAELGDSAMYLCASSLAGVRTEAFFGQGTRLTVV.

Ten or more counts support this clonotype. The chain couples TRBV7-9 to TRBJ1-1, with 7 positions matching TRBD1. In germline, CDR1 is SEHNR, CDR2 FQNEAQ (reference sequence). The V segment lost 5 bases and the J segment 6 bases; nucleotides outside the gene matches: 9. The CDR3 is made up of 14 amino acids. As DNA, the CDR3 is TGTGCCAGCAGCCTCCTGAAGGGGGCATCTGAAGCTTTCTTT. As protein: CASSLLKGASEAFF.

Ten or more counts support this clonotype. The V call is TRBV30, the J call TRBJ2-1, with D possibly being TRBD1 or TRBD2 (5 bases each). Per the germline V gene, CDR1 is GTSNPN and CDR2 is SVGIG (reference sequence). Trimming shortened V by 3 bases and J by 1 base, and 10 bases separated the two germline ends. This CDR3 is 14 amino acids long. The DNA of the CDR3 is TGTGCCTGGAGCGGGACCGGTTCCTACAATGAGCAGTTCTTC. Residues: CAWSGTGSYNEQFF.

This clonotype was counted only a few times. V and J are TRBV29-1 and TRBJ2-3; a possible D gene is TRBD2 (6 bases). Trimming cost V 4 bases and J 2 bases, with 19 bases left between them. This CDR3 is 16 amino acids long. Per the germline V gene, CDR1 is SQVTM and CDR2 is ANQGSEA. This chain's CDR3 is CSVGILVAGPTDTQYF. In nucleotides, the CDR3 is TGCAGCGTTGGCATTCTGGTGGCGGGACCCACAGATACGCAGTATTTT.

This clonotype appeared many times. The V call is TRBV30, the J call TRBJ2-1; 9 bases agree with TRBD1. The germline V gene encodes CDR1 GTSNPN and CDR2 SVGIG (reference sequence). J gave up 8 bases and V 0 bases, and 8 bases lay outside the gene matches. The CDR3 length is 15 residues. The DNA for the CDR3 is TGTGCCTGGAGTGTACAGGGGACAGGGTGGGATGAGCAGTTCTTC. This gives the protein CAWSVQGTGWDEQFF.

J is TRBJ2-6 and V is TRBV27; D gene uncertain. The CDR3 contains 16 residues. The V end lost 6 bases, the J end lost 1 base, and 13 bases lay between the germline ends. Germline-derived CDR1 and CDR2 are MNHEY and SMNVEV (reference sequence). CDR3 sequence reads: CASRIGSMSGANVLTF. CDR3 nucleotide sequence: TGTGCCAGCAGGATAGGGTCTATGTCTGGGGCCAACGTCCTGACTTTC.